This TCR beta chain was captured in a study of beta chain features in type 1 diabetes. The CDR3 totals 11 residues. CDR1 SGHDT and CDR2 YYEEEE come from the germline V gene. V was clipped by 1 base and J by 7 bases, with 5 bases between them. Overall study findings and caveats: All four CD4+ subsets from Type 1 diabetes patients carried moderately but significantly shorter TCRB CDR3s.

A note on this clone: No antigen is known for it.

The authors reverse transcribed all of the isolated RNA, so sequencing captured expressed TCRB transcripts. Produced via immunoSEQ multiplex PCR; TCRdb's table is partial and in-frame only. This sample yields 600,000 to 700,000 clones, of which under 15% are seen a single time; approximately 0.022% belongs to the top ten. Source material: naive CD4+ T cells from blood. The receptor's source is a man between 18 and 35 years old with type 1 diabetes. V is TRBV5-6 and J is TRBJ2-5; D not resolved. The CDR3 protein is CASSLLGTQYF. The CDR3 DNA reads as TGTGCCAGCAGCTTGTTGGGGACCCAGTACTTC.